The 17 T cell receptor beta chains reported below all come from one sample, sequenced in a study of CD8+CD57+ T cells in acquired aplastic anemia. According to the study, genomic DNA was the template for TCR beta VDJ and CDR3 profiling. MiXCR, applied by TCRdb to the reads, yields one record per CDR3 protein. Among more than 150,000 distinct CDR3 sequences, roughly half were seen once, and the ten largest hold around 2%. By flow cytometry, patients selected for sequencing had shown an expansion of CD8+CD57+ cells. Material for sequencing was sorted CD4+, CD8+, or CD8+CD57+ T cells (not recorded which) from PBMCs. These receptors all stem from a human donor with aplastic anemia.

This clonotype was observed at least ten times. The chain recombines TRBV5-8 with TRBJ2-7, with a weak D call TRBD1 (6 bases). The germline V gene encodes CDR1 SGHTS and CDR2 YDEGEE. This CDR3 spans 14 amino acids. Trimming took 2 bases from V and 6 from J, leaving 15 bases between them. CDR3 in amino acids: CASSLLRGRAEQYF. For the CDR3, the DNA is TGTGCCAGCAGCTTACTCAGGGGTCGAGCCGAGCAGTACTTC.

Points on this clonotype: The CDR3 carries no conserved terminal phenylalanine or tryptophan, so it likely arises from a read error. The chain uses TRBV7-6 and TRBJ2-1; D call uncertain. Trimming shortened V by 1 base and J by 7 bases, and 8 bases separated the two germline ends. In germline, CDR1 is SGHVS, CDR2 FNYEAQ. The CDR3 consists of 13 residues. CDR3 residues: CASSLGTSNEQFL. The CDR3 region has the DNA TGTGCCAGCAGCTTAGGAACTTCGAATGAGCAGTTCCTC.

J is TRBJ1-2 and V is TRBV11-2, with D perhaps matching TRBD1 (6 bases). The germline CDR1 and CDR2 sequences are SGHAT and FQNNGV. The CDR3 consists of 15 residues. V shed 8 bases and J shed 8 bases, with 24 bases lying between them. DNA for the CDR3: TGTGCCAGCGGACAAGGGGGAGTTAAGACTGGGGGCTACACCTTC. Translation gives CASGQGGVKTGGYTF.

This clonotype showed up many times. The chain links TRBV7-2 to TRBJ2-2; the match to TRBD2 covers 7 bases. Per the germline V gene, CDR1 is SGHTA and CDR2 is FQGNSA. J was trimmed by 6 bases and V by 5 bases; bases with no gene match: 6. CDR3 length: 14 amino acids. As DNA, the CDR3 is TGTGCCAGCAGCCCTTCCCGGGAGGCCGGGGAGCTGTTTTTT. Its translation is CASSPSREAGELFF.

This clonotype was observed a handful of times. The CDR3 spells CASSQQPGAQRGGNQPQHF. The DNA of the CDR3 is TGTGCCAGCAGCCAACAACCCGGGGCACAGCGGGGTGGCAATCAGCCCCAGCATTTT. The chain carries TRBV7-3 and TRBJ1-5; D is possibly TRBD1 (5 bases). The CDR3 has 19 residues. V shed 5 bases and J shed 2 bases, with 25 bases lying between them. Per germline, CDR1 SGHTA and CDR2 FQGTGA.

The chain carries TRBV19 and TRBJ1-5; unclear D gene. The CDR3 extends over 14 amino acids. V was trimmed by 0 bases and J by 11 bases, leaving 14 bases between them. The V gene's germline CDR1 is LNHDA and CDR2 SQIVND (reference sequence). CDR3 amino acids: CASSIDRARETQHF. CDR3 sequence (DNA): TGTGCCAGTAGTATAGACCGGGCCCGAGAGACCCAGCATTTT.

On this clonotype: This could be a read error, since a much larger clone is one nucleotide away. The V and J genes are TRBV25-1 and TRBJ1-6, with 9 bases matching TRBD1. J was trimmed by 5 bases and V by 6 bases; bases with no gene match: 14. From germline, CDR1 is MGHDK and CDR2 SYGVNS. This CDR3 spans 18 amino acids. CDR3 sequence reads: CASSHSTFGQGNNSPLHF. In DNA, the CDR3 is TGTGCCAGCAGCCACTCGACGTTCGGACAGGGGAATAATTCACCCCTCCACTTT.

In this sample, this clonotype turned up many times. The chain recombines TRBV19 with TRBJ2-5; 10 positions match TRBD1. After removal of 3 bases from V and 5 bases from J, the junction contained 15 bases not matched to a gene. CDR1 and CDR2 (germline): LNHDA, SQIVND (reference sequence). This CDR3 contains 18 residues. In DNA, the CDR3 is TGTGCCAGTAGTATGAGCCTGCTCCGGACAGGGGGTGGGGAGACCCAGTACTTC. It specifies CASSMSLLRTGGGETQYF.

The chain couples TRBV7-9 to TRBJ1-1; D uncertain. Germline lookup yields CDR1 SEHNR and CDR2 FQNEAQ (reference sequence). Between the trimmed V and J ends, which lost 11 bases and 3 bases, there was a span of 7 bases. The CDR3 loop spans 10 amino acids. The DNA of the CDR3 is TGTGCCTTCGGGGACACTGAAGCTTTCTTT. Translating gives CAFGDTEAFF.

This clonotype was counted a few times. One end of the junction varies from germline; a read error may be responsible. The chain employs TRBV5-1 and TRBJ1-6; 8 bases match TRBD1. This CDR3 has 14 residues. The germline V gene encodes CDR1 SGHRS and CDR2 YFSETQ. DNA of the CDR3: TGTGCCAGCAGTTTCGGACAGGGCAACTCACCCCTCCACTTT. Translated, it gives CASSFGQGNSPLHF.

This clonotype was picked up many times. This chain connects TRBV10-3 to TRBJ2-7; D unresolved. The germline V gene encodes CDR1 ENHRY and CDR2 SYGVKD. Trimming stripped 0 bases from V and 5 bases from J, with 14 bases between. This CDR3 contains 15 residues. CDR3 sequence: CAISESSVTSHEQYF. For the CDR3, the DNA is TGTGCCATCAGTGAGTCGTCTGTTACTTCCCACGAGCAGTACTTC.

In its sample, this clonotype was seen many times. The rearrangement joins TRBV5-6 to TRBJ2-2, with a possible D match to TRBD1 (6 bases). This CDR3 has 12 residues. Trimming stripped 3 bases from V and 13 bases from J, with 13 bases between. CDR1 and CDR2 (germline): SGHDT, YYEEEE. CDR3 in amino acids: CASSSRQDVLFF. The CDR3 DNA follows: TGTGCCAGCAGCTCCCGACAGGACGTGCTGTTTTTT.

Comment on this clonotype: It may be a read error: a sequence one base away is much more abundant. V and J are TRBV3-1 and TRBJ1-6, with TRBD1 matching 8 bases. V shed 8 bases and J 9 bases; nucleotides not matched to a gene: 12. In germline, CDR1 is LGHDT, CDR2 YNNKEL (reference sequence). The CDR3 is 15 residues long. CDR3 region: CASGLGQGSGSPLHF. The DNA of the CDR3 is TGTGCCAGCGGCCTTGGACAGGGCTCGGGTTCACCCCTCCACTTT.

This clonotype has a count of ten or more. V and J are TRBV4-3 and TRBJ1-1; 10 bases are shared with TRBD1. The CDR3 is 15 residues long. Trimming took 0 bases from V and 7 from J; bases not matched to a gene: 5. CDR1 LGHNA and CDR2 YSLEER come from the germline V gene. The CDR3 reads CASSQDDRGRVEAFF. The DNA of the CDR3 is TGCGCCAGCAGCCAAGACGACAGGGGGCGGGTTGAAGCTTTCTTT.

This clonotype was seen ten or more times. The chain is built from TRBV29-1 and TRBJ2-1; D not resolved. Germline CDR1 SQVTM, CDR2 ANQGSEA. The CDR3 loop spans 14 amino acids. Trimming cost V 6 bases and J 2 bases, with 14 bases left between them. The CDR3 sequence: CSVFTRSAYNEQFF. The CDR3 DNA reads TGCAGCGTGTTTACGCGGTCAGCCTACAATGAGCAGTTCTTC.

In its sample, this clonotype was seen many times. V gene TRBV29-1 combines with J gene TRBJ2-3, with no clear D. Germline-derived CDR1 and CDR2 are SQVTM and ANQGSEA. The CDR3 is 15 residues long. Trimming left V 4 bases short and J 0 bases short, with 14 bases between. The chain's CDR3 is CSVAPMSASTDTQYF. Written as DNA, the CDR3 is TGCAGCGTTGCCCCCATGAGTGCTAGCACAGATACGCAGTATTTT.

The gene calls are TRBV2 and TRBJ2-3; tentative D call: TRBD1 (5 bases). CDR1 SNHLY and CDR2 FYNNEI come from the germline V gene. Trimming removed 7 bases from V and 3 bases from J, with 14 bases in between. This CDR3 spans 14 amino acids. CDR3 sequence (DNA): TGTGCCAGCATATCCGCCCAGGGAACAGATACGCAGTATTTT. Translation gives CASISAQGTDTQYF.